Following are 12 T cell receptor beta chains from one sample sequenced in a study of blood T cell repertoires in COVID-19. The repertoire was sequenced with immunoSEQ multiplex PCR; TCRdb's copy has only in-frame clones and lacks some. The sample consists of tens of thousands of clones, around four fifths of them appearing once. Sequenced: peripheral blood. The receptors originated from a man between 45 and 60 years old with acute or convalescent COVID-19.

The chain is built from TRBV18 and TRBJ2-2; no reliable D call. The length of the CDR3 is 14 residues. Germline-derived CDR1 and CDR2 are KGHSH and LQKENI. With 2 bases removed from V and 5 bases from J, the gap between germline ends came to 9 bases. As DNA, the CDR3 is TGTGCCAGCTCACCAGAGTCCGTTACCGGGGAGCTGTTTTTT. It translates to CASSPESVTGELFF.

This sequence joins TRBV2 and TRBJ1-3; weak D call: TRBD1 (5 bases). Trimming took 4 bases from V and 7 from J, leaving 14 bases between them. In germline, CDR1 is SNHLY, CDR2 FYNNEI. The CDR3 has 14 amino acids. CDR3 DNA: TGTGCCAGCAGTGGACAGATCCTCGGGAACACCATATATTTT. Its protein product is CASSGQILGNTIYF.

V is TRBV29-1 and J is TRBJ2-7; maybe TRBD1 (5 bases). The germline V gene has CDR1 SQVTM and CDR2 ANQGSEA. The CDR3 runs to 13 residues. V dropped 5 bases and J dropped 3 bases, with 14 bases sitting between them. The CDR3 bases are TGCAGCGTTAGAAAGACAGCTAGCTACGAGCAGTACTTC. It specifies CSVRKTASYEQYF.

The J gene is TRBJ2-5, the V gene TRBV19, with TRBD1 matching 8 bases. Germline CDR1 LNHDA, CDR2 SQIVND (reference sequence). CDR3 size: 14 residues. V was clipped by 6 bases and J by 3 bases; unmatched bases: 6. The CDR3 coding sequence is TGTGCCAGTAGGAGGACAGGGAAAGAAGAGACCCAGTACTTC. It is translated as CASRRTGKEETQYF.

The rearrangement joins TRBV19 to TRBJ2-1; D not certain. Looked up from germline, CDR1 is LNHDA and CDR2 is SQIVND (reference sequence). The CDR3 has 15 residues. Trimming pared 2 bases from V and 5 bases from J, leaving 13 bases between. This chain's CDR3 is CASSILPRSDNEQFF. CDR3 nucleotides: TGTGCCAGTAGTATACTGCCGCGTTCGGACAATGAGCAGTTCTTC. Variable domain in full (rest from reference TRBV19 and TRBJ2-1): DGGITQSPKYLFRKEGQNVTLSCEQNLNHDAMYWYRQDPGQGLRLIYYSQIVNDFQKGDIAEGYSVSREKKESFPLTVTSAQKNPTAFYLCASSILPRSDNEQFFGPGTRLTVL.

The chain uses TRBV5-4 and TRBJ1-2; 9 bases fit TRBD1. Germline V gene lookup returns CDR1 SGHNT and CDR2 YYREEE (reference sequence). The CDR3 consists of 15 residues. V shed 5 bases and J 6 bases; nucleotides not matched to a gene: 11. The CDR3 bases are TGTGCCAGCAGGCAAAGGGACAGGGTCCCCGATGGCTACACCTTC. As protein: CASRQRDRVPDGYTF. Full variable domain (rest looked up from reference TRBV5-4 and TRBJ1-2): ETGVTQSPTHLIKTRGQQVTLRCSSQSGHNTVSWYQQALGQGPQFIFQYYREEENGRGNFPPRFSGLQFPNYSSELNVNALELDDSALYLCASRQRDRVPDGYTFGSGTRLTVV.

The V and J genes are TRBV27 and TRBJ1-1; D is ambiguous. V was shortened by 1 base and J by 0 bases, with 12 bases between the two germline ends. Germline assignment: CDR1 MNHEY and CDR2 SMNVEV (reference sequence). This CDR3 is built from 16 residues. The CDR3 bases are TGTGCCAGCAGTTTATTTTCAGGCCCCTTGAACACTGAAGCTTTCTTT. Translating gives CASSLFSGPLNTEAFF.

The CDR3 sequence is CASSQGGQGIEKLFF. As DNA, the CDR3 is TGCGCCAGCAGCCAAGGGGGACAGGGGATTGAAAAACTGTTTTTT. The chain combines TRBV4-3 with TRBJ1-4, with 10 bases fitting TRBD1. Trimming removed 1 base from V and 7 bases from J; junction bases left unmatched: 3. The germline V gene has CDR1 LGHNA and CDR2 YSLEER. The CDR3 consists of 15 residues.

This sequence joins TRBV24-1 and TRBJ2-7; TRBD2 might be the D (6 bases). Trimming stripped 2 bases from V and 5 bases from J, with 12 bases between. This CDR3 spans 14 amino acids. CDR1 and CDR2 (germline): KGHDR, SFDVKD. The CDR3 DNA reads as TGTGCCACCAGTGATTCTGCGGGGTCCAACGAGCAGTACTTC. It yields the protein CATSDSAGSNEQYF.

The J gene is TRBJ2-7, the V gene TRBV6-2 or TRBV6-3; 11 bases are shared with TRBD1. The CDR3 covers 15 residues. J lost 7 bases, V lost 2 bases, and 7 bases had no gene match. CDR1 and CDR2 from the germline V gene are MNHEY and SVGEGT. The CDR3 bases are TGTGCCAGCAGTTACCCCCGGACAGGGGGCGTTGAGCAGTACTTC. Translating it yields CASSYPRTGGVEQYF.

This clone occurred once. The CDR3 is CASSYSAGVDYGYTF. CDR3 nucleotide sequence: TGTGCCAGCAGTTACTCGGCAGGGGTGGACTATGGCTACACCTTC. The rearrangement links TRBV6-2 or TRBV6-3 to TRBJ1-2; TRBD1 might be the D (6 bases). The V gene lost 0 bases and the J gene lost 3 bases, with 11 bases spanning the gap. Germline CDR1 is MNHEY and CDR2 is SVGEGT. There are 15 residues in the CDR3.

The chain uses TRBV7-2 and TRBJ1-5; D remains unclear. Trimming removed 3 bases at V and 4 bases at J, with 7 bases between. The CDR3 sequence is 13 residues long. Germline assignment: CDR1 SGHTA and CDR2 FQGNSA. CDR3 residues: CASSFSGNQPQHF. The CDR3 DNA sequence: TGTGCCAGCAGCTTCTCAGGTAATCAGCCCCAGCATTTT.